The present T cell receptor (beta chain) was sequenced within a study of shared clonotypes between healthy human individuals. Study-level findings and limits: Memory subsets generally showed lower estimated richness than naive subsets. With few donors, the genetic and exposure-history diversity represented was limited.

Deep-level running was used for the assay. Produced via immunoSEQ multiplex PCR; TCRdb's table is partial and in-frame only. The data contain some 600,000 clones, 95% to 97% of them singletons. Trimming pared 1 base from V and 6 bases from J, leaving 12 bases between. The CDR3 loop spans 15 amino acids. From germline, CDR1 is MNHEY and CDR2 SMNVEV (reference sequence). This clone occurred once. What it binds is unknown. CD8 cells regarded as naive lacked CD45RO, were positively chosen for CCR7, and omitted terminally differentiated effector memory CD45RA+ cells. Material: naive CD8+ T cells sorted from blood. The chain carries TRBV27 and TRBJ1-4; perhaps TRBD1 as D (5 bases). The TCR sequence derives from a woman aged 25-40 years in good health. For the CDR3, the DNA is TGTGCCAGCAGTTTATACTTCAGGGTGGATGAAAAACTGTTTTTT. Residues: CASSLYFRVDEKLFF.